This T cell receptor beta chain was retrieved from a study of blood T cell repertoires in COVID-19. TCRdb's table, derived via immunoSEQ multiplex PCR, lists solely in-frame clones and lacks some. The repertoire holds around 230,000 clones, about 87% seen once, with roughly 2.7% in the top ten. Unmatched junction bases numbered 14, after V lost 2 bases and J lost 1 base. The germline CDR1 and CDR2 sequences are SGHDT and YYEEEE. This CDR3 has 19 residues. The material sequenced was PBMCs or T cells enriched from blood (not recorded which). The chain combines TRBV5-6 with TRBJ2-3; 9 nucleotides align to TRBD2. The origin of this receptor is a woman aged 25 to 39 who had recovered from COVID-19. CDR3 residues: CASSFVAGAFIEGTDTQYF. CDR3 DNA: TGTGCCAGCAGCTTCGTAGCGGGGGCTTTTATCGAGGGCACAGATACGCAGTATTTT.